One T cell receptor beta chain is described in this entry. Its matching antigen is unknown. This sample was included in a study of post-analysis software for immune sequencing data. Study results and limitations: Patients used four to six TRBV segments, including TRBV5-6, TRBV5-1 and TRBV20-1, more often than controls.

The CDR3 runs 21 residues. CDR1 is SNHLY and CDR2 is FYNNEI in the germline V gene. V dropped 1 base and J dropped 2 bases, with 28 bases sitting between them. Tagging with unique molecular identifiers was a feature of the TCR beta cDNA libraries. TCRdb reprocessed the PCR reads via MiXCR and lists one record per CDR3 protein. The repertoire includes about 540,000 distinct CDR3 sequences, less than 40% of them detected once, and around 5.9% sits in the top ten. The chain joins TRBV2 to TRBJ2-3; the D gene is possibly TRBD2 (5 bases). This receptor was obtained from a girl under 18 with multiple sclerosis. Sequences were obtained from blood. The CDR3 coding sequence is TGTGCCAGCAGTGAAGATGTAAGGAGAGGGAACCCAACCACCTTCACAGATACGCAGTATTTT. It translates to CASSEDVRRGNPTTFTDTQYF.